The 31 T cell receptor beta chains in this list originate from one sample, sequenced in a study of blood T cell repertoires in COVID-19. Produced via immunoSEQ multiplex PCR; TCRdb's table is partial and in-frame only. The table shows some 160,000 clones, with around four fifths occurring only once. The sequenced sample was PBMCs or T cells enriched from blood (not recorded which). These receptors were obtained from a woman aged 40 to 50 who had recovered from COVID-19.

The rearrangement uses TRBV6-6 and TRBJ1-5; TRBD1 matches 7 bases. The CDR3 has 14 amino acids. The V and J ends lost 7 bases and 4 bases, in that order; junction bases with no gene match: 7. Germline lookup yields CDR1 MNHNY and CDR2 SVGAGI (reference sequence). DNA for the CDR3: TGTGCCAGCACCCCGACAGGGCTTAATCAGCCCCAGCATTTT. This codes for CASTPTGLNQPQHF.

The J gene is TRBJ2-4, the V gene TRBV7-9; possibly TRBD2 for D (6 bases). The CDR3 is made up of 15 amino acids. Trimming left V 1 base short and J 7 bases short, with 14 bases between. Germline CDR1 and CDR2: SEHNR and FQNEAQ (reference sequence). Here the CDR3 DNA reads TGTGCCAGCAGCTTAGAGTCGGGAGCGATTAACATTCAGTACTTC. Translation gives CASSLESGAINIQYF.

The chain combines TRBV7-9 with TRBJ2-3; 8 bases line up with TRBD1. Trimming removed 7 bases from V and 4 bases from J; junction bases left unmatched: 10. The germline CDR1 and CDR2 sequences are SEHNR and FQNEAQ (reference sequence). The CDR3 runs to 15 residues. Written as DNA, the CDR3 is TGTGCCAGCACCCAGGACAGGGTTCTCCCAGATACGCAGTATTTT. This encodes CASTQDRVLPDTQYF.

The rearrangement uses TRBV30 and TRBJ1-5, with D unclear. The CDR3 consists of 12 residues. Germline V CDR1 and CDR2: GTSNPN, SVGIG (reference sequence). V gave up 5 bases and J gave up 7 bases, with 12 bases separating them. In nucleotides, the CDR3 is TGTGCCTGGGAGGAGGGAGGCCAGCCCCAGCATTTT. Amino acids: CAWEEGGQPQHF.

The CDR3 DNA reads as TGCAGCGTGGTGACAGGCGCCGGGGAGCTGTTTTTT. Its protein product is CSVVTGAGELFF. The V and J genes are TRBV29-1 and TRBJ2-2; D might be TRBD1 (6 bases). The CDR3 has 12 residues. Germline V gene sequence: CDR1 SQVTM, CDR2 ANQGSEA. Trimming cost V 6 bases and J 6 bases, with 11 bases left between them.

The chain has TRBV27 and TRBJ1-1; D call uncertain. This CDR3 spans 15 amino acids. Germline lookup yields CDR1 MNHEY and CDR2 SMNVEV (reference sequence). The V and J ends lost 3 bases and 0 bases respectively, with 11 bases between them. The CDR3 reads CASSFDSTVNTEAFF. The DNA of the CDR3 is TGTGCCAGCAGTTTCGACTCCACGGTGAACACTGAAGCTTTCTTT.

In this sample, this clone turned up once. This rearrangement joins TRBV10-1 to TRBJ2-7; no firm D call. Germline CDR1 reads WNHNN; CDR2 reads SYGVQD (reference sequence). The CDR3 loop spans 11 amino acids. Trimming took 8 bases from V and 4 from J, leaving 9 bases between them. CDR3 bases: TGCGCCAGCCCAGTACCGTACGAGCAGTACTTC. It specifies CASPVPYEQYF.

This chain joins TRBV30 and TRBJ2-7; D is perhaps TRBD2 (5 bases). The CDR3 runs to 14 residues. Germline values: CDR1 GTSNPN, CDR2 SVGIG (reference sequence). V lost 1 base to trimming and J lost 2 bases, with 12 bases between them. CDR3 sequence reads: CAWSGGLMTYEQYF. CDR3 in DNA: TGTGCCTGGAGTGGAGGACTGATGACCTACGAGCAGTACTTC. Drawing the rest from reference TRBV30 and TRBJ2-7, the complete variable domain is SQTIHQWPATLVQPVGSPLSLECTVEGTSNPNLYWYRQAAGRGLQLLFYSVGIGQISSEVPQNLSASRPQDRQFILSSKKLLLSDSGFYLCAWSGGLMTYEQYFGPGTRLTVT.

The chain is built from TRBV7-3 and TRBJ2-1; 11 bases map to TRBD2. The CDR3 is 14 amino acids. Germline V gene data show CDR1 as SGHTA and CDR2 as FQGTGA. The junction had 4 bases not matched to a gene; V was cut back by 2 bases and J by 10 bases. In DNA form, the CDR3 reads TGTGCCAGCAGCTTAGAGGGACTAGCGGTAGAGCAGTTCTTC. Amino acid sequence: CASSLEGLAVEQFF.

The CDR3 DNA reads TGTGCCAGCAGACCGACTAGCGGGAGAGGAGATACGCAGTATTTT. Translated: CASRPTSGRGDTQYF. This chain uses TRBV7-6 with TRBJ2-3; TRBD2 matches 12 bases. With V trimmed by 6 bases and J by 5 bases, 6 bases remained unmatched. CDR1 is SGHVS and CDR2 is FNYEAQ in the germline V gene. The CDR3 covers 15 residues. The full variable domain, with the rest looked up from reference TRBV7-6 and TRBJ2-3, is GAGVSQSPRYKVTKRGQDVALRCDPISGHVSLYWYRQALGQGPEFLTYFNYEAQQDKSGLPNDRFSAERPEGSISTLTIQRTEQRDSAMYRCASRPTSGRGDTQYFGPGTRLTVL.

This clone has only one observation. The chain joins TRBV28 to TRBJ1-5; 9 bases fit TRBD1. Germline CDR1 MDHEN, CDR2 SYDVKM. The CDR3 has 12 amino acids. With 11 bases clipped from V and 4 bases from J, the junction kept 3 bases outside the gene matches. CDR3: CASGTGNQPQHF. Here the CDR3 DNA reads TGTGCCTCCGGGACAGGGAATCAGCCCCAGCATTTT.

The chain couples TRBV5-1 to TRBJ2-1; TRBD2 agrees at 7 bases. Germline values: CDR1 SGHRS, CDR2 YFSETQ. The V segment lost 2 bases and the J segment 3 bases; nucleotides outside the gene matches: 11. The CDR3 extends over 17 amino acids. The CDR3 loop is CASSLRLGSGDYNEQFF. CDR3 coding DNA: TGCGCCAGCAGCTTACGACTGGGGAGCGGGGACTACAATGAGCAGTTCTTC.

V is TRBV15 and J is TRBJ2-1, with TRBD1 matching 7 bases. The germline CDR1 and CDR2 sequences are LNHNV and YYDKDF (reference sequence). The length of the CDR3 is 15 residues. With 6 bases clipped from V and 2 bases from J, the junction kept 7 bases outside the gene matches. This CDR3 reads CATSLQGIAYNEQFF. Written as DNA, the CDR3 is TGTGCCACCAGTTTACAGGGGATCGCCTACAATGAGCAGTTCTTC.

This chain joins TRBV3-1 (or the pseudogene TRBV3-2) and TRBJ2-7, with 15 nucleotides matching TRBD2. This CDR3 has 13 residues. The germline V gene encodes CDR1 LGHDT and CDR2 YNNKEL (reference sequence). The trim removed 8 bases at V and 5 bases at J, leaving 1 base unmatched. The CDR3 DNA reads TGTGCCAGCGGGACTAGCGGGAGGAACGAGCAGTACTTC. This sequence encodes CASGTSGRNEQYF.

In this sample, this clone turned up many times. The chain joins TRBV4-2 to TRBJ2-3; maybe TRBD2 (6 bases). Trimming took 0 bases from V and 4 from J, leaving 11 bases between them. This CDR3 comprises 15 residues. Germline-derived CDR1 and CDR2 are LGHNA and YNFKEQ. CDR3 sequence (DNA): TGTGCCAGCAGCCAAGATCCTAGCGTAGCAGATACGCAGTATTTT. Its translation: CASSQDPSVADTQYF.

This chain links TRBV7-9 with TRBJ1-2, with 7 bases identical to TRBD1. Germline CDR1 is SEHNR and CDR2 is FQNEAQ (reference sequence). CDR3 size: 13 residues. J lost 7 bases, V lost 4 bases, and 6 bases had no gene match. CDR3 nucleotides: TGTGCCAGCAGCTCGACAGGGCACAGTGGCTACACCTTC. It encodes CASSSTGHSGYTF.

DNA for the CDR3: TGTGCCAGCAGTTCTAGCGTTTACAATGAGCAGTTCTTC. This codes for CASSSSVYNEQFF. V is TRBV7-8 and J is TRBJ2-1; possibly TRBD2 for D (6 bases). Trimming pared 6 bases from V and 4 bases from J, leaving 10 bases between. Germline lookup yields CDR1 SGHVS and CDR2 FQNEAQ. This CDR3 comprises 13 residues.

This chain connects TRBV12-3 or TRBV12-4 to TRBJ1-5; D is possibly TRBD1 (5 bases). The CDR3 runs to 13 residues. V lost 5 bases and J lost 4, with 9 bases in between. The CDR3 sequence is CASSGGGNQPQHF. For the CDR3, the DNA is TGTGCCAGCAGTGGTGGGGGGAATCAGCCCCAGCATTTT.

This rearrangement joins TRBV15 to TRBJ1-5; no reliable D call. Germline CDR1 is LNHNV and CDR2 is YYDKDF (reference sequence). V lost 0 bases, J lost 3 bases, and 9 bases lay in between. The CDR3 sequence is 15 residues long. CDR3: CATSRESGDNQPQHF. In DNA form, the CDR3 reads TGTGCCACCAGCAGAGAGTCCGGAGACAATCAGCCCCAGCATTTT.

This sequence joins TRBV19 and TRBJ2-2; 13 nucleotides agree with TRBD2. In germline, CDR1 is LNHDA, CDR2 SQIVND (reference sequence). The CDR3 extends over 16 amino acids. V shed 4 bases, J shed 7 bases, and the junction held 6 bases outside the gene matches. CDR3 nucleotide sequence: TGTGCCAGTAGTACACTAGCGGGAGGGCTAGTCGGGGAGCTGTTTTTT. Amino acids: CASSTLAGGLVGELFF.

The V and J genes are TRBV4-1 and TRBJ2-6, with D perhaps TRBD2 (6 bases). Looked up from germline, CDR1 is MGHRA and CDR2 is YSYEKL. The CDR3 loop spans 15 amino acids. V lost 4 bases and J lost 2, with 9 bases in between. CDR3 loop: CASSLSSAGANVLTF. CDR3 DNA sequence: TGCGCCAGCAGCCTATCTAGCGCTGGGGCCAACGTCCTGACTTTC.

The chain links TRBV6-5 to TRBJ1-4; D call uncertain. The germline V gene has CDR1 MNHEY and CDR2 SVGAGI. V lost 6 bases and J lost 0, with 8 bases in between. This CDR3 is 14 amino acids long. The CDR3 DNA sequence: TGTGCCAGCAGCCGTAGTCCAACTAATGAAAAACTGTTTTTT. Residues: CASSRSPTNEKLFF.

V gene TRBV10-3 combines with J gene TRBJ1-2; D is uncertain. Germline V lookup: CDR1 ENHRY, CDR2 SYGVKD. The CDR3 loop spans 14 amino acids. The V end lost 4 bases, the J end lost 1 base, and 10 bases lay between the germline ends. The CDR3: CAISAQASNYGYTF. For the CDR3, the DNA is TGTGCCATCAGTGCTCAGGCGAGTAACTATGGCTACACCTTC.

The V gene is TRBV27, the J gene TRBJ1-6, with D tentatively TRBD1 (5 bases). V was cut by 5 bases and J by 2 bases, with 13 bases left in between. This CDR3 has 16 amino acids. The germline gives CDR1 MNHEY, CDR2 SMNVEV (reference sequence). Written as DNA, the CDR3 is TGTGCCAGCAGTCCCCAAATGGACACCTATAATTCACCCCTCCACTTT. This translates into CASSPQMDTYNSPLHF.

The chain carries TRBV18 and TRBJ1-6; 8 nucleotides align to TRBD1. The CDR3 consists of 16 residues. Germline-derived CDR1 and CDR2 are KGHSH and LQKENI. J was trimmed by 7 bases and V by 2 bases; bases with no gene match: 7. The chain's CDR3 is CASSPGQGPMNSPLHF. The DNA of the CDR3 is TGTGCCAGCTCACCAGGACAGGGACCGATGAATTCACCCCTCCACTTT.

The J gene is TRBJ1-1, the V gene TRBV27; 8 bases agree with TRBD1. The CDR3 runs to 13 residues. Germline CDR1 reads MNHEY; CDR2 reads SMNVEV (reference sequence). Trimming removed 10 bases from V and 3 bases from J; junction bases left unmatched: 7. The chain's CDR3 is CAKRTGRYTEAFF. CDR3 DNA: TGTGCCAAAAGGACAGGGAGATACACTGAAGCTTTCTTT.

J is TRBJ2-7 and V is TRBV3-1 (or the pseudogene TRBV3-2), with 8 bases aligning to TRBD1. Germline lookup yields CDR1 LGHDT and CDR2 YNNKEL (reference sequence). V trimming: 1 base; J trimming: 4 bases; junction bases outside the gene matches: 3. CDR3 length: 14 residues. CDR3 nucleotide sequence: TGTGCCAGCAGCCAAGGGGGACAGGTATACGAGCAGTACTTC. It codes for CASSQGGQVYEQYF.

The chain has TRBV5-4 and TRBJ1-2; 7 bases are shared with TRBD1. Germline trimming cut 4 bases from V and 4 bases from J; bases unmatched to any gene: 10. The CDR3 runs to 15 residues. CDR1 and CDR2 from the germline V gene are SGHNT and YYREEE (reference sequence). The CDR3 spells CASSLNDRAFYGYTF. CDR3 nucleotide sequence: TGTGCCAGCAGCCTAAACGACAGGGCTTTCTATGGCTACACCTTC.

The chain has TRBV5-5 and TRBJ2-7, with 8 bases matching TRBD1. The CDR3 loop spans 13 amino acids. The J segment lost 7 bases and the V segment lost 0 bases, leaving 3 bases of the junction unmatched. Germline values: CDR1 SGHKS, CDR2 YYEKEE (reference sequence). The CDR3 DNA reads as TGTGCCAGCAGCTTGGGGACAGGGAGTGAGCAGTACTTC. It encodes CASSLGTGSEQYF.

The J gene is TRBJ2-1, the V gene TRBV27, with 9 bases lining up with TRBD2. The junction had 6 bases not matched to a gene; V was cut back by 3 bases and J by 9 bases. CDR3 length: 14 residues. Germline values: CDR1 MNHEY, CDR2 SMNVEV (reference sequence). The chain's CDR3 is CASSFGGRGSEQFF. CDR3 in DNA: TGTGCCAGCAGTTTTGGCGGGAGGGGAAGTGAGCAGTTCTTC.

The V call is TRBV15, the J call TRBJ2-3, with D tentatively TRBD1 (6 bases). Trimming took off 5 bases at V and 2 bases at J, with 11 bases between the two ends. Germline assignment: CDR1 LNHNV and CDR2 YYDKDF (reference sequence). The CDR3 runs 14 residues. The CDR3 region has the DNA TGTGCCACCAGCGGTGGACAGAACACAGATACGCAGTATTTT. It specifies CATSGGQNTDTQYF.